This T cell receptor beta chain was sequenced for a study of glioma-infiltrating T cells. The iRepertoire nested amplicon-rescue multiplex PCR amplified TCR alpha and beta CDR3s from RNA. One entry per CDR3 protein, called by TCRdb with MiXCR from the multiplex PCR reads. Of fewer than 500,000 distinct CDR3 sequences in the sample, about two fifths were seen once. On this clonotype: Its cognate antigen is unknown.

This CDR3 region has 13 residues. Trimming removed 4 bases from V and 7 bases from J, with 10 bases in between. Germline V CDR1 and CDR2: MNHNS, SASEGT. Study-wide results and caveats: Non-neoplastic patients had below-expected tissue-blood divergence, while all gliomas exceeded expectation.

The V call is TRBV6-1, the J call TRBJ2-2, with a weak D call TRBD1 (5 bases). The TCR was taken from a human donor with low-grade glioma or glioblastoma, undergoing nonglioma brain surgery, or in good health (not recorded which). Source material: glioma tissue, nonneoplastic brain tissue, or PBMCs (not recorded which). CDR3 in amino acids: CASSGRASGELFF. CDR3 coding DNA: TGTGCCAGCAGTGGCAGGGCCAGCGGGGAGCTGTTTTTT.